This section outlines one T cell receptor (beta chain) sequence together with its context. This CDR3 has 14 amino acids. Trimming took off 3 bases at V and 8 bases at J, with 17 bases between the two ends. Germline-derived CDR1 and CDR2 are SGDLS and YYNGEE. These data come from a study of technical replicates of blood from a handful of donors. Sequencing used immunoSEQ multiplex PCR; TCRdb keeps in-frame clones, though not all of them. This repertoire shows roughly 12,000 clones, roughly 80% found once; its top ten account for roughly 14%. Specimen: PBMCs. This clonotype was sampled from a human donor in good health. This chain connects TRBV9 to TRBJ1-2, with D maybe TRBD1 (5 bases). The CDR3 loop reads CASSAPVGGVGYTF. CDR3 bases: TGTGCCAGCAGCGCCCCTGTGGGGGGGGTCGGCTACACCTTC.